This T cell receptor beta chain was retrieved from a study of beta chain features in type 1 diabetes. As every portion of the isolated RNA was reverse transcribed, the sequencing read expressed TCRB transcripts. Method: immunoSEQ multiplex PCR; TCRdb's copy keeps in-frame clones and lacks some. The sample yields roughly 100,000 clones, over 25% seen once. Unmatched junction bases numbered 11, after V lost 4 bases and J lost 2 bases. This CDR3 is built from 17 residues. Germline loops: CDR1 SGHDT, CDR2 YYEEEE. Findings and limits, study-wide: VDJ junctions sequenced from type 1 diabetes patients showed fewer insertions and more deletions. When Type 1 diabetes patients were examined, their TCRB CDR3s proved moderately but significantly shorter in all four CD4+ subsets. Shorter templates might be favored by PCR, and equally so in patients and in controls.

Notes on this clone: Its antigen is currently unknown.

Staining for CD45RO/CCR7/CD25/CD127/CD95/CD27 allowed sorting of CD4+ naive, central memory, regulatory and stem cell-like memory cells. The clonotype originates from a woman younger than 35 with type 1 diabetes. The rearrangement joins TRBV5-6 to TRBJ2-3; TRBD2 aligns across 9 bases. The material sequenced was central memory CD4+ T cells from blood. CDR3 sequence (DNA): TGTGCCAGCAGCCCGGCCGATAGCGGGAGAGACACAGATACGCAGTATTTT. This sequence encodes CASSPADSGRDTDTQYF. Based on the CDR3 plus reference TRBV5-6 and TRBJ2-3, the full variable domain is DAGVTQSPTHLIKTRGQQVTLRCSPKSGHDTVSWYQQALGQGPQFIFQYYEEEERQRGNFPDRFSGHQFPNYSSELNVNALLLGDSALYLCASSPADSGRDTDTQYFGPGTRLTVL.